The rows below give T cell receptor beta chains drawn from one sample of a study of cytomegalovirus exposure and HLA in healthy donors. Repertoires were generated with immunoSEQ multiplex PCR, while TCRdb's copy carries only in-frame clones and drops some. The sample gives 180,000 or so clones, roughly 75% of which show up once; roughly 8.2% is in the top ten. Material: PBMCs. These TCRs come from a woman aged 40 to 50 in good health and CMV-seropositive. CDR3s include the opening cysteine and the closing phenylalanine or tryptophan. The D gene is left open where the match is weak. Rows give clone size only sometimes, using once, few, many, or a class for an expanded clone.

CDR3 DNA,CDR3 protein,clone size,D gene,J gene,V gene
TGTGCCAGCAGCTGGACAGGGAGCGAAAAACTGTTTTTT,CASSWTGSEKLFF,few,TRBD1,TRBJ1-4,TRBV7-2
TGTGCCAGTAGTCTAGGACAGGGGGCGTCCTACGAGCAGTACTTC,CASSLGQGASYEQYF,few,TRBD1,TRBJ2-7,TRBV19
TGTGCCAGCTCACCGCCGACTAGCGGGAGAGGATCCGAGCAGTACTTC,CASSPPTSGRGSEQYF,-,TRBD2,TRBJ2-7,TRBV18
TGTGCCAGCACCACAGGTGGTGGCTCCTACGAGCAGTACTTC,CASTTGGGSYEQYF,-,-,TRBJ2-7,TRBV6-1
TGCGCCAGCAGCTTCCGGACTAGCGGGAGAACCTCCAACACCTACGAGCAGTACTTC,CASSFRTSGRTSNTYEQYF,-,TRBD2,TRBJ2-7,TRBV5-1
TGTGCCAGCAGCGTGAGCGGGAGCCATCAAGAGACCCAGTACTTC,CASSVSGSHQETQYF,-,TRBD2,TRBJ2-5,TRBV9
TGCGCCAGCAGCCAAGATCTGGCCAGGGGGCGCGGGCAGCCCCAGCATTTT,CASSQDLARGRGQPQHF,-,TRBD1,TRBJ1-5,TRBV4-1
TGTGCCAGCAGCCCTCAGGTGTCGAGCTACGAGCAGTACTTC,CASSPQVSSYEQYF,-,-,TRBJ2-7,TRBV9
TGTGCCAGCGCCAGACAGGGGGTATTCTCTGGGGCCAACGTCCTGACTTTC,CASARQGVFSGANVLTF,-,TRBD1,TRBJ2-6,TRBV19
TGTGCCAGCAGCTTAACCCCGACTAGCGCGGAGACCCAGTACTTC,CASSLTPTSAETQYF,-,TRBD2,TRBJ2-5,TRBV7-3
TGTGCCAGCAGCTTCGAGACATCTCAGTACTTC,CASSFETSQYF,-,-,TRBJ2-7,TRBV5-8
TGTGCCAGTAGTATCCTGACAGGGGGGGGGACTGAAGCTTTCTTT,CASSILTGGGTEAFF,once,TRBD1,TRBJ1-1,TRBV19
TGTGCCAGCAGCGTATCCCCTGACTTCTACAATGAGCAGTTCTTC,CASSVSPDFYNEQFF,-,-,TRBJ2-1,TRBV9
TGTGCCAGTACGGATACAGGGGTCCTCAATCAGCCCCAGCATTTT,CASTDTGVLNQPQHF,-,TRBD1,TRBJ1-5,TRBV19
TGTGCCAGCAGTCCGGACAGGGGGCTGGGGGAGACCCAGTACTTC,CASSPDRGLGETQYF,-,TRBD1,TRBJ2-5,TRBV25-1
TGTGCCAGCAGCTTAGGGACTAGCGGGAGATGGACAGATACGCAGTATTTT,CASSLGTSGRWTDTQYF,-,TRBD2,TRBJ2-3,TRBV7-8
TGTGCCAGTAGTATAGGAGCCGGGGTCTGGAACACTGAAGCTTTCTTT,CASSIGAGVWNTEAFF,-,-,TRBJ1-1,TRBV19
TGTGCCAGCAGCCGGGGACAGGGAAAAGATACGCAGTATTTT,CASSRGQGKDTQYF,-,TRBD1,TRBJ2-3,TRBV7-9